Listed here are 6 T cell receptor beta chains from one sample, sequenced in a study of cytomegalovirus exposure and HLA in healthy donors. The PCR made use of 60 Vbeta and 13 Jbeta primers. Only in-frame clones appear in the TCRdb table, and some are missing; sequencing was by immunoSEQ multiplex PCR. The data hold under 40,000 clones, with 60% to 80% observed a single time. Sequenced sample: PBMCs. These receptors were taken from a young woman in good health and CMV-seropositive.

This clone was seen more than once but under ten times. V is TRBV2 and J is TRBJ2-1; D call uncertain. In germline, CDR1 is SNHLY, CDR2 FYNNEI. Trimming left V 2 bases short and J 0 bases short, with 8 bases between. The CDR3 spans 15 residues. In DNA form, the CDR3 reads TGTGCCAGCAGTGAAACGAGAGGCTCCTACAATGAGCAGTTCTTC. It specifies CASSETRGSYNEQFF.

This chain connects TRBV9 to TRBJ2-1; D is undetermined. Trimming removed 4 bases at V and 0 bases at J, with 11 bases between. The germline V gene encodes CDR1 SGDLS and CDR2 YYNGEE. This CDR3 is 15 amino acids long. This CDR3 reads CASSFSPSSYNEQFF. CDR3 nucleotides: TGTGCCAGCAGCTTTTCCCCGAGCTCCTACAATGAGCAGTTCTTC.

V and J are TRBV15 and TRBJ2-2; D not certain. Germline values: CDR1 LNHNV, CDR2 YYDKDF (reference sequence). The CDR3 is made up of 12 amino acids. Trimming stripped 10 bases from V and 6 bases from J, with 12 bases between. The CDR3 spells CASSVRAGELFF. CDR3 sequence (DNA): TGTGCCAGCTCCGTACGGGCCGGGGAGCTGTTTTTT. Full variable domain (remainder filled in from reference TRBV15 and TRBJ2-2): DAMVIQNPRYQVTQFGKPVTLSCSQTLNHNVMYWYQQKSSQAPKLLFHYYDKDFNNEADTPDNFQSRRPNTSFCFLDIRSPGLGDTAMYLCASSVRAGELFFGEGSRLTVL.

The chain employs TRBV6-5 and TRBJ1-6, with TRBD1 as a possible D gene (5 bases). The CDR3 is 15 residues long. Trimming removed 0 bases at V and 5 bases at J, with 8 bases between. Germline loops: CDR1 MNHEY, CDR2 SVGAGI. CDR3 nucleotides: TGTGCCAGCAGTTACTCCGGGGGTGATAATTCACCCCTCCACTTT. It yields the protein CASSYSGGDNSPLHF.

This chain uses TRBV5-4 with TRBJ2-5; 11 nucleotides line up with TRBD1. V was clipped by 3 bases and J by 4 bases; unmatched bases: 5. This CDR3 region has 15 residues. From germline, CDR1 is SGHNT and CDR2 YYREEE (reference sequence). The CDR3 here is CASSSGTGGRETQYF. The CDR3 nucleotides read TGTGCCAGCAGCTCCGGGACAGGGGGTCGAGAGACCCAGTACTTC.

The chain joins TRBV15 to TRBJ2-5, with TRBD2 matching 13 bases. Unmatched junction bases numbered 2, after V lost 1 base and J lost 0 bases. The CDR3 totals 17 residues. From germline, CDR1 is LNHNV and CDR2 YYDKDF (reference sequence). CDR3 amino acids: CATSRGTSGGYQETQYF. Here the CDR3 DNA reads TGTGCCACCAGCAGAGGGACTAGCGGGGGTTACCAAGAGACCCAGTACTTC.